What follows are 4 T cell receptor beta chains derived from one specimen sequenced in a study of shared clonotypes between healthy human individuals. Libraries were prepared by immunoSEQ multiplex PCR; TCRdb keeps only in-frame clonotypes and omits some of them. The sample carries some 2,400,000 clones, approximately 96% recorded once. The sample comprised naive CD4+ T cells sorted from blood. Noted subset: CD45RA+ positively selected. The receptors originated from a man between 18 and 29 years old in good health.

V and J are TRBV2 and TRBJ1-1, with a tentative D call TRBD1 (5 bases). CDR3 length: 13 amino acids. Germline loops: CDR1 SNHLY, CDR2 FYNNEI. Trimming left V 6 bases short and J 4 bases short, with 12 bases between. CDR3 DNA: TGTGCCAGCAGAGTTACAGGAGGCACTGAAGCTTTCTTT. Translation: CASRVTGGTEAFF.

The chain has TRBV2 and TRBJ2-3, with TRBD2 matching 7 bases. With 8 bases clipped from V and 1 base from J, the junction kept 3 bases outside the gene matches. Germline V gives CDR1 SNHLY, CDR2 FYNNEI. The CDR3 is 13 amino acids. CDR3 nucleotide sequence: TGTGCCAGCTGCGGGAGTCGCACAGATACGCAGTATTTT. Translating gives CASCGSRTDTQYF.

The rearrangement links TRBV7-8 to TRBJ1-1, with D tentatively TRBD1 (5 bases). The CDR3 sequence is 14 residues long. V shed 5 bases and J shed 6 bases, with 16 bases lying between them. Per the germline V gene, CDR1 is SGHVS and CDR2 is FQNEAQ. CDR3 region: CASSTRDGAAEAFF. Here the CDR3 DNA reads TGTGCCAGCAGCACAAGGGACGGGGCCGCTGAAGCTTTCTTT.

The chain carries TRBV6-5 and TRBJ2-7; D call uncertain. This CDR3 has 13 amino acids. Deletions cut 4 bases from V and 5 bases from J, with 12 bases between. Germline V CDR1 and CDR2: MNHEY, SVGAGI. CDR3 DNA: TGTGCCAGCAGTTCCGCGCGGAGCAACGAGCAGTACTTC. Protein: CASSSARSNEQYF.